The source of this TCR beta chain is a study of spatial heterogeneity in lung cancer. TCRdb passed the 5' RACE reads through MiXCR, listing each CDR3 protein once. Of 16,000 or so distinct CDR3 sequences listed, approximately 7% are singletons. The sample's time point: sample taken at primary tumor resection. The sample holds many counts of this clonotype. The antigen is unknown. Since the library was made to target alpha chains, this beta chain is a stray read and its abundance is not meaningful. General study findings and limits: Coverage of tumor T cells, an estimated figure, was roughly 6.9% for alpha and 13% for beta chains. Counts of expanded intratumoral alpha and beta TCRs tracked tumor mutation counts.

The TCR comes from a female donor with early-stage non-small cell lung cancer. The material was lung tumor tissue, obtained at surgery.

The CDR3 is CASSLDPWGAVDTQYF. The CDR3 DNA is TGTGCCAGCAGCTTAGATCCCTGGGGCGCGGTAGATACGCAGTATTTT. The rearrangement joins TRBV11-2 to TRBJ2-3; D possibly corresponds to TRBD1 (5 bases). The CDR3 loop spans 16 amino acids. Germline lookup yields CDR1 SGHAT and CDR2 FQNNGV. V lost 0 bases to trimming and J lost 5 bases, with 15 bases between them.